These T cell receptor beta chains were read from a single sample in a study of STAT5B mutations in CD4+ large granular lymphocyte leukemia. Generated by immunoSEQ multiplex PCR, the TCRdb table keeps only in-frame clones and is missing some. The table includes fewer than 45,000 clones, 75% to 85% detected once. Sequenced: CD4+ T cells from blood buffy coats. These receptors were obtained from a human donor in good health. CDR3s include the opening cysteine and the closing phenylalanine or tryptophan. D genes are given only for firm matches. Clone size is given for some rows only: seen once, a few or many times, or a class if the clone is expanded.

d_call	v_call	j_call	clone_size	cdr3_aa	cdr3_nt
.	TRBV5-4	TRBJ2-5	.	CASSRTTQETQYF	TGTGCCAGCAGCAGGACAACGCAAGAGACCCAGTACTTC
TRBD2	TRBV13	TRBJ2-3	.	CASSLEASGALQDTQYF	TGTGCCAGCAGCTTAGAGGCTAGCGGGGCTTTGCAGGATACGCAGTATTTT
.	TRBV29-1	TRBJ2-1	.	CSVEQTGYDNEQFF	TGCAGCGTTGAGCAAACAGGGTACGACAATGAGCAGTTCTTC
.	TRBV27	TRBJ2-2	.	CASSPGGGPGELFF	TGTGCCAGCAGTCCTGGAGGGGGTCCCGGGGAGCTGTTTTTT
.	TRBV6-1	TRBJ1-2	.	CASSGRGEVWGYTF	TGTGCCAGCAGCGGAAGGGGGGAGGTCTGGGGCTACACCTTC
.	TRBV10-3	TRBJ1-3	.	CAISETGSSGNTIYF	TGTGCCATCAGTGAGACAGGGAGCTCTGGAAACACCATATATTTT
.	TRBV19	TRBJ1-1	few	CASSRQGGTEAFF	TGTGCCAGTAGTCGTCAGGGCGGCACTGAAGCTTTCTTT
.	TRBV6-6	TRBJ2-6	.	CASSDVRSGANVLTF	TGTGCCAGCAGTGACGTAAGGTCTGGGGCCAACGTCCTGACTTTC
.	TRBV9	TRBJ2-1	.	CASSATSYNEQFF	TGTGCCAGCAGCGCGACTAGTTACAATGAGCAGTTCTTC
.	TRBV18	TRBJ2-5	.	CASSPTANQETQYF	TGTGCCAGCTCACCGACTGCGAACCAAGAGACCCAGTACTTC
.	TRBV5-1	TRBJ1-5	.	CASSLNPYSNQPQHF	TGCGCCAGCAGCTTGAATCCTTATAGCAATCAGCCCCAGCATTTT
.	TRBV19	TRBJ2-5	.	CASSIVGGAQETQYF	TGTGCCAGTAGTATTGTGGGGGGGGCCCAAGAGACCCAGTACTTC
.	TRBV7-2	TRBJ2-7	.	CASSLGGWVGSYEQYF	TGTGCCAGCAGCCTAGGGGGGTGGGTAGGAAGCTACGAGCAGTACTTC
.	TRBV29-1	TRBJ2-3	.	CSVDKDSSTDTQYF	TGCAGCGTTGATAAGGACAGTAGCACAGATACGCAGTATTTT
TRBD2	TRBV28	TRBJ2-5	.	CASRGGGQETQYF	TGTGCCAGCAGGGGCGGGGGGCAAGAGACCCAGTACTTC
TRBD2	TRBV2	TRBJ2-3	.	CASSFGLAEGTDTQYF	TGTGCCAGCAGTTTTGGACTAGCGGAGGGCACAGATACGCAGTATTTT
.	TRBV30	TRBJ1-5	.	CAWNGGTNQPQHF	TGTGCCTGGAACGGGGGCACAAATCAGCCCCAGCATTTT
.	TRBV10-3	TRBJ2-1	.	CAISESRGANNEQFF	TGTGCCATCAGTGAGTCCAGGGGCGCAAACAATGAGCAGTTCTTC
.	TRBV7-2	TRBJ2-7	.	CASSPPLPYEQYF	TGTGCCAGCAGCCCCCCCCTCCCCTACGAGCAGTACTTC
TRBD1	TRBV2	TRBJ2-3	.	CASRRTGTSTDTQYF	TGTGCCAGCAGGAGGACAGGGACGAGCACAGATACGCAGTATTTT
.	TRBV7-9	TRBJ1-5	.	CASSLGAGVNQPQHF	TGTGCCAGCAGCTTAGGAGCAGGGGTCAATCAGCCCCAGCATTTT
.	TRBV27	TRBJ2-2	.	CASSSPTRSTGELFF	TGTGCCAGCAGTTCTCCAACTAGAAGCACCGGGGAGCTGTTTTTT
TRBD2	TRBV5-1	TRBJ2-7	few	CASSIGLGSYEQYF	TGCGCCAGCAGCATCGGACTAGGCAGTTACGAGCAGTACTTC
.	TRBV5-4	TRBJ2-1	few	CASSLGGPGSNEQFF	TGTGCCAGCAGCTTGGGGGGCCCGGGGAGCAATGAGCAGTTCTTC
.	TRBV6-5	TRBJ2-7	.	CASKRSPEREQYF	TGTGCCAGCAAACGTAGTCCGGAGCGCGAGCAGTACTTC
.	TRBV4-1	TRBJ2-2	.	CASSQENRNTGELFF	TGCGCCAGCAGCCAAGAAAATCGGAACACCGGGGAGCTGTTTTTT